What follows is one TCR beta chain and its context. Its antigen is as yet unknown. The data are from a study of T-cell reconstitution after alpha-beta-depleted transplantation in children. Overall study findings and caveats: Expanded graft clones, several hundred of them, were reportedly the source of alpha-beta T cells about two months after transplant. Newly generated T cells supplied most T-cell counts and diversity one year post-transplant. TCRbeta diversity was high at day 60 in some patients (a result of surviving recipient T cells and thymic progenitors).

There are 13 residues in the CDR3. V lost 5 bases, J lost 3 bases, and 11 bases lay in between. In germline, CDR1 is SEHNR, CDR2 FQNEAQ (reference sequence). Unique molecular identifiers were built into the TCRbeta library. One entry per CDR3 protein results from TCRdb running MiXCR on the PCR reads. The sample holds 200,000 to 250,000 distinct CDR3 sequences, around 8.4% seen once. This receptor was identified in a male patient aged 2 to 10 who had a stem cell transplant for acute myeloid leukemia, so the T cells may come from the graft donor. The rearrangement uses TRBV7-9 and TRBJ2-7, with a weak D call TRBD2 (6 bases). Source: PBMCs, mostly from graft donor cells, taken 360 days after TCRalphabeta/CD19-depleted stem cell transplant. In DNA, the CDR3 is TGTGCCAGCAGCCGTCGGGAGAGCTACGAGCAGTACTTC. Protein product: CASSRRESYEQYF.